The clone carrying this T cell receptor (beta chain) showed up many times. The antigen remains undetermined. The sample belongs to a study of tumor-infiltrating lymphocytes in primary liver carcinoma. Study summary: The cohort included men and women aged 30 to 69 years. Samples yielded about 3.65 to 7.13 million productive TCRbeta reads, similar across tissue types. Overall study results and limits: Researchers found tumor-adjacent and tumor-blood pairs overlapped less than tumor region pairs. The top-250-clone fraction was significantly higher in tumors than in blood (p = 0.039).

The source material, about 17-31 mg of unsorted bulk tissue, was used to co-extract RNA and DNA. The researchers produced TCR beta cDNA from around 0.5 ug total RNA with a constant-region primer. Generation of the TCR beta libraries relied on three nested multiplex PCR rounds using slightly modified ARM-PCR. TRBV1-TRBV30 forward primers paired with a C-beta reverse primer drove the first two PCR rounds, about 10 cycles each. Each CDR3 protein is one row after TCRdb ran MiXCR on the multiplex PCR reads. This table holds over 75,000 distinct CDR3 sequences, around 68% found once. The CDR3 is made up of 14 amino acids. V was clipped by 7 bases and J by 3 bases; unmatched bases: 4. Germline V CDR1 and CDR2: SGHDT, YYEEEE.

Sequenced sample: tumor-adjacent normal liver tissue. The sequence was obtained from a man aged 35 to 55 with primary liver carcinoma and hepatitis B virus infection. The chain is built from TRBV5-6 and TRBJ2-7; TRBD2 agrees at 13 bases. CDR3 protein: CASHTSGRVYEQYF. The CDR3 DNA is TGTGCCAGCCATACTAGCGGGAGGGTCTACGAGCAGTACTTC.